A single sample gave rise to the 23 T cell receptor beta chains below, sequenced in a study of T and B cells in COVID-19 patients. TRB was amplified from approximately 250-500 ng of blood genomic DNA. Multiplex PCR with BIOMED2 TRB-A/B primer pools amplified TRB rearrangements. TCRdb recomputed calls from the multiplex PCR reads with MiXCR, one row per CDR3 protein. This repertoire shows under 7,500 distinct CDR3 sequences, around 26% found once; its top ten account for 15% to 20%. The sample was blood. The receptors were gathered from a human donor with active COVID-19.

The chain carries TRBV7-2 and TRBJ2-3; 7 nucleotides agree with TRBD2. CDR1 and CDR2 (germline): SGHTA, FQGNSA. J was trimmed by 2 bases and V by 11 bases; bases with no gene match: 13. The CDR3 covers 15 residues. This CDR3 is CAGGWGGGYTDTQYF. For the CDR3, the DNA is TGTGCCGGAGGGTGGGGCGGGGGATACACAGATACGCAGTATTTT.

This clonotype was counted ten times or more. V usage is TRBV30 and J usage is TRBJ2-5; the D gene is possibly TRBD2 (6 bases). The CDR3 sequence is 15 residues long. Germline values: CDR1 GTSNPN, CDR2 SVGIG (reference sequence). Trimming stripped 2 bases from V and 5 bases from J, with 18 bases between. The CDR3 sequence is CAWSYGGAEGETQYF. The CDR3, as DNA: TGTGCCTGGAGTTACGGGGGAGCTGAAGGGGAGACCCAGTACTTC.

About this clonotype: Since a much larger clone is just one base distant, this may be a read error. CDR3 sequence (DNA): TGTGCCAGCAGTCAAGGGCGGAGGTGGGATGGCTACATCTTC. It codes for CASSQGRRWDGYIF. This chain uses TRBV7-9 with TRBJ1-2, with D hard to call. Germline lookup yields CDR1 SEHNR and CDR2 FQNEAQ (reference sequence). This CDR3 is built from 14 residues.

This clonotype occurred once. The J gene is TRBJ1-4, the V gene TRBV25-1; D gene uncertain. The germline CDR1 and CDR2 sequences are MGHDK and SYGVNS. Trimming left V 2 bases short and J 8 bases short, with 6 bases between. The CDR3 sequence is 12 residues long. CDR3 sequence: CASSEVGEKLFF. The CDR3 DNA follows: TGTGCCAGCAGTGAAGTGGGCGAAAAACTGTTTTTT.

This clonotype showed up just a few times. The CDR3 loop is CATSRQTGQPQHF. The CDR3 DNA sequence: TGTGCCACCAGTCGACAGACGGGGCAGCCCCAGCATTTT. The gene calls are TRBV24-1 and TRBJ1-5, with a weak D call TRBD1 (5 bases). CDR3 length: 13 amino acids. Trimming cost V 6 bases and J 7 bases, with 12 bases left between them. The germline V gene encodes CDR1 KGHDR and CDR2 SFDVKD.

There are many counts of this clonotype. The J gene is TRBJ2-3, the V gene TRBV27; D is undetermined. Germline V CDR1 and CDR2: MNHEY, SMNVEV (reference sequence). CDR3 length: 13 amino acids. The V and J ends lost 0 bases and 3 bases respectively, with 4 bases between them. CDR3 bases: TGTGCCAGCAGTTTATCAGGAACAGATACGCAGTATTTT. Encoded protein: CASSLSGTDTQYF.

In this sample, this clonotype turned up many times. DNA for the CDR3: TGTGCCAGCAGCTTACGTGGCAGGGAATACGAGCAGTACTTC. Protein: CASSLRGREYEQYF. This chain connects TRBV7-2 to TRBJ2-7, with D possibly being TRBD1 (5 bases). The V end lost 2 bases, the J end lost 4 bases, and 12 bases lay between the germline ends. This CDR3 is 14 amino acids long. CDR1 SGHTA and CDR2 FQGNSA come from the germline V gene.

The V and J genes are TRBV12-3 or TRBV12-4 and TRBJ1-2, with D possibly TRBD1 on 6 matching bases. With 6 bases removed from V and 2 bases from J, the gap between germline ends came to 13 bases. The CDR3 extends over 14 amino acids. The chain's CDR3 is CASSLQGLNYGYTF. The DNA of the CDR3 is TGTGCCAGCAGCCTACAGGGTTTAAACTATGGCTACACCTTC.

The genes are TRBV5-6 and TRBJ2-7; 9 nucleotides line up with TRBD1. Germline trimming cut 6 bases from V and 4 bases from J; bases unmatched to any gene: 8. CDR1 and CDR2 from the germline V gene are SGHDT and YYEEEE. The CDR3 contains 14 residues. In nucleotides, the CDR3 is TGTGCCAGCACCTCTTCCGGGACAGGGTACGAGCAGTACTTC. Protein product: CASTSSGTGYEQYF.

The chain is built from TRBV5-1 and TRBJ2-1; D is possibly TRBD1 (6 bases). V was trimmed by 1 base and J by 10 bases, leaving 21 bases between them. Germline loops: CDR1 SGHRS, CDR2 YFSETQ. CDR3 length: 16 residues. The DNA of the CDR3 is TGCGCCAGCAGCTTGAGAGGTACAGGGACGACTGGAGAGCAGTTCTTC. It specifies CASSLRGTGTTGEQFF. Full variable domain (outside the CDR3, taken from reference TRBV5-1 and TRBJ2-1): KAGVTQTPRYLIKTRGQQVTLSCSPISGHRSVSWYQQTPGQGLQFLFEYFSETQRNKGNFPGRFSGRQFSNSRSEMNVSTLELGDSALYLCASSLRGTGTTGEQFFGPGTRLTVL.

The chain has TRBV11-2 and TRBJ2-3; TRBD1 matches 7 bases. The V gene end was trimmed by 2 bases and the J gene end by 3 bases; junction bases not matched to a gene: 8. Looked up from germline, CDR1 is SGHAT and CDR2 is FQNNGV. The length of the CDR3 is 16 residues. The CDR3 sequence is CASSLITGEETDTQYF. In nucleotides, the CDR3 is TGTGCCAGCAGCTTAATCACAGGGGAAGAAACAGATACGCAGTATTTT.

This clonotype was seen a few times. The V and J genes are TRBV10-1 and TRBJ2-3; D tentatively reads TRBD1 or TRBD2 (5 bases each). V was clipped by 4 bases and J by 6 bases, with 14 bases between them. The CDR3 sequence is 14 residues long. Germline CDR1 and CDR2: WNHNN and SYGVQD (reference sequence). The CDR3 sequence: CASSGDGLSDTQYF. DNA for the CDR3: TGCGCCAGCAGTGGGGACGGTCTTTCGGATACGCAGTATTTT.

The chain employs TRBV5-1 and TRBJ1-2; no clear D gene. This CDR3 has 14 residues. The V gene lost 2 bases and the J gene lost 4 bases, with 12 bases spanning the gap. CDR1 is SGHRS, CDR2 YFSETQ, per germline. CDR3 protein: CASSFGTAAYGYTF. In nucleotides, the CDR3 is TGCGCCAGCAGCTTCGGCACTGCCGCCTATGGCTACACCTTC.

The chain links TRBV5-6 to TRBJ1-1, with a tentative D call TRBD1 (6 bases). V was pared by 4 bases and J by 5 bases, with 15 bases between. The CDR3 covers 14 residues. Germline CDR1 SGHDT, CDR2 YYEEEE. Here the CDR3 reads CASSTGNWRTEAFF. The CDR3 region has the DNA TGTGCCAGCAGCACAGGGAATTGGAGAACTGAAGCTTTCTTT.

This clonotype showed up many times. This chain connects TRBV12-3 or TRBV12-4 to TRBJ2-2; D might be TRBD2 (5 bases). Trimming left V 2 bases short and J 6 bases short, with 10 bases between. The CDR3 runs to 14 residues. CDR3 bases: TGTGCCAGCAGTTTATATGAGGGCCCCGGGGAGCTGTTTTTT. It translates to CASSLYEGPGELFF.

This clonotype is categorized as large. The CDR3 DNA reads TGCAGCGTTGGGGCAGGATATCGGGAGACCCAGTACTTC. This codes for CSVGAGYRETQYF. The chain is built from TRBV29-1 and TRBJ2-5; D unclear. The CDR3 runs 13 residues. CDR1 and CDR2 from the germline V gene are SQVTM and ANQGSEA. Trimming took off 4 bases at V and 5 bases at J, with 14 bases between the two ends.

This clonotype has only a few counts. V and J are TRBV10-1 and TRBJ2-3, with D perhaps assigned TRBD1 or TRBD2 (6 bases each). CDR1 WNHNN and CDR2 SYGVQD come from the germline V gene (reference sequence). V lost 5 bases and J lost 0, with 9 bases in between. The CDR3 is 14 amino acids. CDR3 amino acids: CASSRGRSTDTQYF. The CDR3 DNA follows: TGCGCCAGCAGTCGGGGGCGAAGCACAGATACGCAGTATTTT.

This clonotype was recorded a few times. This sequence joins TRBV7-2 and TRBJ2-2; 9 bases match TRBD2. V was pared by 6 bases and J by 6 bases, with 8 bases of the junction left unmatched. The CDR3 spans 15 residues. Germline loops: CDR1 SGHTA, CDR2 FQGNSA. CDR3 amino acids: CASRYSGSGPGELFF. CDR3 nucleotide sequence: TGTGCCAGCAGATATAGCGGGAGTGGGCCCGGGGAGCTGTTTTTT. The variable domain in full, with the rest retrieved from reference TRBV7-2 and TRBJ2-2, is GAGVSQSPSNKVTEKGKDVELRCDPISGHTALYWYRQSLGQGLEFLIYFQGNSAPDKSGLPSDRFSAERTGGSVSTLTIQRTQQEDSAVYLCASRYSGSGPGELFFGEGSRLTVL.

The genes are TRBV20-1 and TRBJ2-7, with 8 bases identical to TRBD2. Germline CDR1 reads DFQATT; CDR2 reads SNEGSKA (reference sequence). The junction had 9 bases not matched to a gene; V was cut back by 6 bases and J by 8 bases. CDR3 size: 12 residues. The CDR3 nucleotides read TGCAGTGCCCAGCGGGAGTACAATAAGCAGTACTTC. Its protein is CSAQREYNKQYF.

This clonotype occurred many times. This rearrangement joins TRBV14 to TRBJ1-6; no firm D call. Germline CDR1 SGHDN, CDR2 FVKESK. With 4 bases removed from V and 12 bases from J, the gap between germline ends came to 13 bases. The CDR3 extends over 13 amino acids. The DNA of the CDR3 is TGTGCCAGCAGCCGAAATTTCTGGGAACCCCTCCACTTT. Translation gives CASSRNFWEPLHF.

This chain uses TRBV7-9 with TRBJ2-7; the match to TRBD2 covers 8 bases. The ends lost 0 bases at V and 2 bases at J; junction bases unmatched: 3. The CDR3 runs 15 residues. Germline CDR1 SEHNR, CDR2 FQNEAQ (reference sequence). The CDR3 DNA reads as TGTGCCAGCAGCTTAGCGGTAGCGGGGACCTACGAGCAGTACTTC. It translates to CASSLAVAGTYEQYF. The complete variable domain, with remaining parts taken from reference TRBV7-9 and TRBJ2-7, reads DTGVSQNPRHKITKRGQNVTFRCDPISEHNRLYWYRQTLGQGPEFLTYFQNEAQLEKSRLLSDRFSAERPKGSFSTLEIQRTEQGDSAMYLCASSLAVAGTYEQYFGPGTRLTVT.

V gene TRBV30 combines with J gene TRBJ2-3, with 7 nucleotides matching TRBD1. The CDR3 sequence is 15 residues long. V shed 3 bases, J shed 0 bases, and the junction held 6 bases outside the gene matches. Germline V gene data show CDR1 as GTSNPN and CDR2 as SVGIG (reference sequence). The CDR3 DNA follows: TGTGCCTGGAGAGCGACAGGGCCTAGCACAGATACGCAGTATTTT. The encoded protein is CAWRATGPSTDTQYF. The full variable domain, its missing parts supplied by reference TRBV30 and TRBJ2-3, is SQTIHQWPATLVQPVGSPLSLECTVEGTSNPNLYWYRQAAGRGLQLLFYSVGIGQISSEVPQNLSASRPQDRQFILSSKKLLLSDSGFYLCAWRATGPSTDTQYFGPGTRLTVL.

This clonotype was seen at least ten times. CDR3 loop: CASSTRVEGETQYF. The CDR3 bases are TGCGCCAGCAGTACGAGGGTGGAGGGAGAGACCCAGTACTTC. V usage is TRBV5-1 and J usage is TRBJ2-5, with a weak D call TRBD2 (6 bases). CDR1 is SGHRS and CDR2 is YFSETQ in the germline V gene. The V end was cut by 5 bases, the J end by 4 bases, with 15 bases between. The CDR3 sequence is 14 residues long.